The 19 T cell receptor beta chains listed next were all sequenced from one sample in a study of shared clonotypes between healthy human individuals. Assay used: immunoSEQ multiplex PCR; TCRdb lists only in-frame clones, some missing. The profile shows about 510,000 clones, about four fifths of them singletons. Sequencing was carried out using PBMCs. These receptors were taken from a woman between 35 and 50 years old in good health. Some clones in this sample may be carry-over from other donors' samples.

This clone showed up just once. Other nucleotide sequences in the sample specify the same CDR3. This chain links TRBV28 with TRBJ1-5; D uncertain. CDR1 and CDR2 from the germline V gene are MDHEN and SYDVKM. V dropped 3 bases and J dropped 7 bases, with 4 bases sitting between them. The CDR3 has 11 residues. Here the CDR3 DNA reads TGTGCCAGCAGTTTCGGGCAGCCCCAGCATTTT. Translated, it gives CASSFGQPQHF. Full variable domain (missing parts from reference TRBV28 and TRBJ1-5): DVKVTQSSRYLVKRTGEKVFLECVQDMDHENMFWYRQDPGLGLRLIYFSYDVKMKEKGDIPEGYSVSREKKERFSLILESASTNQTSMYLCASSFGQPQHFGDGTRLSIL.

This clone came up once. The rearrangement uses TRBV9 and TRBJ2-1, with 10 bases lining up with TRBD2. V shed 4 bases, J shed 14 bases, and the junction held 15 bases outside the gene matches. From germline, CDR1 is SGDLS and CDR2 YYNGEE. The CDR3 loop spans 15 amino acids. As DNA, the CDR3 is TGTGCCAGCAGCCCGGCGGGACTAGCGTTACACTCGGAGTTCTTC. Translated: CASSPAGLALHSEFF.

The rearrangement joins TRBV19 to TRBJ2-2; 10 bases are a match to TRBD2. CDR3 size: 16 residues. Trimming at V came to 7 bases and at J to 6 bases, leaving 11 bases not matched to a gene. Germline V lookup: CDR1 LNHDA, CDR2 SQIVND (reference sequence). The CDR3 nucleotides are TGTGCCAGTAAACTAGCGGGATTTACGGTTCCCGGGGAGCTGTTTTTT. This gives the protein CASKLAGFTVPGELFF.

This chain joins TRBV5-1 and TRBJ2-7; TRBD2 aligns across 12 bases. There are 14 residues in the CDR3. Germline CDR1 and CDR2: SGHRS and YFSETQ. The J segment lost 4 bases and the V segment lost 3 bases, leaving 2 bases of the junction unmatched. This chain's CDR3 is CASSSGLAGYEQYF. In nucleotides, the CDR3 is TGCGCCAGCAGCTCTGGACTAGCGGGGTACGAGCAGTACTTC.

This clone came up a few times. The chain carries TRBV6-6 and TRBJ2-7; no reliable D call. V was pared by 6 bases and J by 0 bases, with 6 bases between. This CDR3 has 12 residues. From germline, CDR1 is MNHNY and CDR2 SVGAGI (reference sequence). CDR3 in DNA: TGTGCCAGCAGGAGTAGCTCCTACGAGCAGTACTTC. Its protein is CASRSSSYEQYF.

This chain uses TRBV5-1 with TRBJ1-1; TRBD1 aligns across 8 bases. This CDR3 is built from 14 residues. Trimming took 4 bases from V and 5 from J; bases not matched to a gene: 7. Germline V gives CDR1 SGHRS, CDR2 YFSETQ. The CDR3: CASSEDRVETEAFF. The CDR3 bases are TGCGCCAGCAGCGAGGACAGGGTGGAAACTGAAGCTTTCTTT.

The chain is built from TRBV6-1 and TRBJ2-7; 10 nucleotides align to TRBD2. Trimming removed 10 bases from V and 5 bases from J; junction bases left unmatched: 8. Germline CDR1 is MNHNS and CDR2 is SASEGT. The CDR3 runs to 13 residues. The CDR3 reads CATIAGGRDEQYF. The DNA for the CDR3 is TGTGCCACAATAGCGGGAGGCCGCGACGAGCAGTACTTC.

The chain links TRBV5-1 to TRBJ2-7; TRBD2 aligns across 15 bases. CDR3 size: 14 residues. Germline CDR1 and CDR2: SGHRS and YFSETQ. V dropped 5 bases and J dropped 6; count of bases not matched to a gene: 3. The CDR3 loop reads CASRGLAGGREQYF. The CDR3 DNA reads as TGCGCCAGCAGAGGACTAGCGGGAGGGCGCGAGCAGTACTTC. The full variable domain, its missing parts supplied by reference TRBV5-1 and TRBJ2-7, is KAGVTQTPRYLIKTRGQQVTLSCSPISGHRSVSWYQQTPGQGLQFLFEYFSETQRNKGNFPGRFSGRQFSNSRSEMNVSTLELGDSALYLCASRGLAGGREQYFGPGTRLTVT.

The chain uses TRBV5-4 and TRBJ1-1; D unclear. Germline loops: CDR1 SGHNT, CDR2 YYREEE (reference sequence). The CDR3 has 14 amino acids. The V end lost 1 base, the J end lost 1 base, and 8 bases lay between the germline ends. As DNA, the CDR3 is TGTGCCAGCAGCTTGAAAACGCGGAACACTGAAGCTTTCTTT. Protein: CASSLKTRNTEAFF.

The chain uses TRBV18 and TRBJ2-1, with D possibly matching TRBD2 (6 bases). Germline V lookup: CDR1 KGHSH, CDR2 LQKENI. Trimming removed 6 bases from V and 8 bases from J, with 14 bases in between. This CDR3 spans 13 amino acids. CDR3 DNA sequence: TGTGCCAGCTCGGCGGGGCTGGAGGATGAGCAGTTCTTC. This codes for CASSAGLEDEQFF.

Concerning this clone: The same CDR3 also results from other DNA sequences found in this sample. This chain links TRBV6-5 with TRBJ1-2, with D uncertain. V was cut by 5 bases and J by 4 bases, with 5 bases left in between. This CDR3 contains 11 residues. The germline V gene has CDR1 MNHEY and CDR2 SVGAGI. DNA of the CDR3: TGTGCCAGCAGTCAAGGCTATGGCTACACCTTC. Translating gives CASSQGYGYTF.

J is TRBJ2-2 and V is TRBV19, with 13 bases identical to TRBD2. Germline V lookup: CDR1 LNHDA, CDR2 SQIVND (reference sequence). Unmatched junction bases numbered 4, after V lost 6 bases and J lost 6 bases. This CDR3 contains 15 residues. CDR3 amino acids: CASSAGLAGAGELFF. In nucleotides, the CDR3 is TGTGCCAGTAGCGCCGGACTAGCGGGAGCCGGGGAGCTGTTTTTT.

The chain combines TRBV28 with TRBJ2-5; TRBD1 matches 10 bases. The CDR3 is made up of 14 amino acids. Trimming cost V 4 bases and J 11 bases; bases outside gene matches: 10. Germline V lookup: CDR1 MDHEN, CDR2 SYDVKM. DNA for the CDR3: TGTGCCAGCAGTTCGGGACAGGGGCCTACGGAGCAGTACTTC. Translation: CASSSGQGPTEQYF.

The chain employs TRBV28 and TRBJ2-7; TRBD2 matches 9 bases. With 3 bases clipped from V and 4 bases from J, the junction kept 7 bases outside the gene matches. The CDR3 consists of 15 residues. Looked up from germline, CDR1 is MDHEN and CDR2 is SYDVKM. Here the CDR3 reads CASSFRGGEAYEQYF. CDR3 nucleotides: TGTGCCAGCAGTTTCCGCGGGGGGGAGGCGTACGAGCAGTACTTC. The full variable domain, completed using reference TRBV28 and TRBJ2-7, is DVKVTQSSRYLVKRTGEKVFLECVQDMDHENMFWYRQDPGLGLRLIYFSYDVKMKEKGDIPEGYSVSREKKERFSLILESASTNQTSMYLCASSFRGGEAYEQYFGPGTRLTVT.

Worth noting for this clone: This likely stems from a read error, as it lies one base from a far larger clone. The CDR3 is CASSQGLAGSHNEQFF. In DNA form, the CDR3 reads TGCGCCAGCAGCCAAGGACTAGCGGGCTCCCACAATGAGCAGTTCTTC. The chain uses TRBV4-3 and TRBJ2-1; 10 bases are shared with TRBD2. The CDR3 loop spans 16 amino acids. Germline V gene sequence: CDR1 LGHNA, CDR2 YSLEER.

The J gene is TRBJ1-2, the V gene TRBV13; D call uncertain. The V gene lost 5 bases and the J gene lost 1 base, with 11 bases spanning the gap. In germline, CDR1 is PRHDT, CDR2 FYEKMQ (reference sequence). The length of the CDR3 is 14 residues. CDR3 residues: CASSAGSDNYGYTF. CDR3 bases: TGTGCCAGCAGCGCAGGCAGTGATAACTATGGCTACACCTTC.

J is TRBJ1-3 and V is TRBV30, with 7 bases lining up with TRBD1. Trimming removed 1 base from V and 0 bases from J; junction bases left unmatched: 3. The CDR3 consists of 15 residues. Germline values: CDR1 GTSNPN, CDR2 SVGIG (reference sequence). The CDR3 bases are TGTGCCTGGAGTGCACAGGGGATCTCTGGAAACACCATATATTTT. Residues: CAWSAQGISGNTIYF.

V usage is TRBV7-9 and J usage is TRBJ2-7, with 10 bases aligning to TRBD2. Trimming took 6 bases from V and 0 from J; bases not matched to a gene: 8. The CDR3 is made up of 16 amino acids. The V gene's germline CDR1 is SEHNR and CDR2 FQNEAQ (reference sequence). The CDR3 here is CASRAVLAGASYEQYF. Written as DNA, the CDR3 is TGTGCCAGCAGGGCGGTCCTAGCGGGAGCCTCCTACGAGCAGTACTTC.

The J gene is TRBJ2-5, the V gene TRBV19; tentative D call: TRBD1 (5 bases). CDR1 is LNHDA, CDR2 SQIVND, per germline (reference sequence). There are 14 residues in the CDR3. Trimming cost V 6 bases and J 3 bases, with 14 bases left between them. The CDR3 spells CASSRGQLEETQYF. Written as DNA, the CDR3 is TGTGCCAGTAGCAGAGGACAACTGGAAGAGACCCAGTACTTC. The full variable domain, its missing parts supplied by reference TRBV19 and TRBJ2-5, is DGGITQSPKYLFRKEGQNVTLSCEQNLNHDAMYWYRQDPGQGLRLIYYSQIVNDFQKGDIAEGYSVSREKKESFPLTVTSAQKNPTAFYLCASSRGQLEETQYFGPGTRLLVL.